These T cell receptor beta chains were read from a single sample in a study of blood T cell repertoires in COVID-19. Clones were read by immunoSEQ multiplex PCR, and TCRdb kept only the in-frame ones, dropping some. The sample has about 360,000 clones; around 84% are singletons. Sequenced: peripheral blood. These receptors originate from a human donor with acute or convalescent COVID-19. The donor label of this sample is uncertain. Each CDR3 is given with its conserved first and last residue. Fields, in order: clone size, D gene, J gene, V gene, CDR3 DNA, CDR3 protein. The D gene is left open where the match is weak. Only some rows state a clone size, as once, few, many or a class for expanded clones.

>.|TRBD1|TRBJ1-5|TRBV15
TGTGCCACCAGCAGCCTTACAGGGGTCAAATCTCAGCCCCAGCATTTT
CATSSLTGVKSQPQHF
>.|TRBD1|TRBJ2-1|TRBV5-4
TGTGCCAGCAGACGGGACAGGGGAAATGAGCAGTTCTTC
CASRRDRGNEQFF
>.|.|TRBJ1-2|TRBV18
TGTGCCAGCTCACCTGATGTTGGAGACTATGGCTACACCTTC
CASSPDVGDYGYTF
>.|.|TRBJ2-5|TRBV5-1
TGCGCCAGCAGCTTGGGTTCCAGCCAAGAGACCCAGTACTTC
CASSLGSSQETQYF
>few|TRBD1|TRBJ1-5|TRBV12-3/TRBV12-4
TGTGCCAGCAGGGGACAGAATCAGCCCCAGCATTTT
CASRGQNQPQHF
>.|TRBD2|TRBJ2-1|TRBV3-1/TRBV3-2
TGTGCCAGCAGCCCCCGACTAGCGGAGGAGCATGAGCAGTTCTTC
CASSPRLAEEHEQFF
>.|.|TRBJ2-7|TRBV28
TGTGCCAGCAGTGTTGCGGAGAGGGAGCAGTACTTC
CASSVAEREQYF
>.|TRBD1|TRBJ2-5|TRBV28
TGTGCCAGCAGTTTATGGAAAACAGGGGGAAGGAGGACCCAGTACTTC
CASSLWKTGGRRTQYF
>.|.|TRBJ1-2|TRBV6-5
TGTGCCAGCTATGGGGCAAGAGGCTACACCTTC
CASYGARGYTF
>.|.|TRBJ1-5|TRBV5-4
TGTGCCAGCAGCTCTGGTCCAAACGGTCCGCCCCAGCATTTT
CASSSGPNGPPQHF
>.|TRBD1|TRBJ1-5|TRBV6-1
TGTGCCAGCAGTGAAGCGCAGGGGGCTCGCAATCAGCCCCAGCATTTT
CASSEAQGARNQPQHF
>.|TRBD1|TRBJ1-1|TRBV6-1
TGTGCCAGCATTGAACAGGGGCGGAACACTGAAGCTTTCTTT
CASIEQGRNTEAFF
>.|.|TRBJ2-1|TRBV7-9
TGTGCCAGCAGTTCCCAGGGGTCGAGAAGTCCTTCCTACAATGAGCAGTTCTTC
CASSSQGSRSPSYNEQFF
>.|.|TRBJ1-1|TRBV27
TGTGCCAGCAGTTCGATACCCCATATTGATAGCACTGAAGCTTTCTTT
CASSSIPHIDSTEAFF
>.|.|TRBJ1-6|TRBV4-2
TGTGCCAGCAGCCAAGAGGGCCGTTCACCCCTCCACTTT
CASSQEGRSPLHF
>few|.|TRBJ1-5|TRBV29-1
TGCAGCGTAGGGGTTGAGGTCAATCAGCCCCAGCATTTT
CSVGVEVNQPQHF
>.|TRBD1|TRBJ2-1|TRBV6-5
TGTGCCAGCAGGTTGACAGGGGAGACCTACAATGAGCAGTTCTTC
CASRLTGETYNEQFF
>.|.|TRBJ1-5|TRBV7-9
TGTGCCAGCAGCTCTAATGACAATCAGCCCCAGCATTTT
CASSSNDNQPQHF
>.|TRBD2|TRBJ2-1|TRBV7-9
TGTGCCAGCAGCTACGGGAGGAGGTATGAGCAGTTCTTC
CASSYGRRYEQFF
>.|.|TRBJ1-6|TRBV7-2
TGTGCCAGCGGGAGGGTTTATAATTCACCCCTCCACTTT
CASGRVYNSPLHF
>.|.|TRBJ1-5|TRBV7-8
TGTGCCAGCAGCCCCCGCGCTCAGCCCCAGCATTTT
CASSPRAQPQHF
>.|TRBD1|TRBJ1-2|TRBV27
TGTGCCAGCAGTTTATCGAACAGGGGAGGCTATGGCTACACCTTC
CASSLSNRGGYGYTF
>.|TRBD1|TRBJ2-7|TRBV3-1/TRBV3-2
TGTGCCAGCAGCCAAGGGGACAGGGCCAGATACGAGCAGTACTTC
CASSQGDRARYEQYF
>.|.|TRBJ1-5|TRBV5-8
TGTGCCAGCAGGATTGGCCGCGGGGAAAGGCAGCCCCAGCATTTT
CASRIGRGERQPQHF
>.|.|TRBJ2-7|TRBV6-5
TGTGCCAGCAGTTACTCGAGGTCCAGGGGAAGGGGCGAGCAGTACTTC
CASSYSRSRGRGEQYF
>.|TRBD2|TRBJ2-7|TRBV7-9
TGTGCCAGCAGCCGACTAGCGGGATACGAGCAGTACTTC
CASSRLAGYEQYF
>.|TRBD2|TRBJ2-1|TRBV2
TGTGCCAGCAGTGTCCGCCGGGACTACTCCTACAATGAGCAGTTCTTC
CASSVRRDYSYNEQFF
>.|TRBD1|TRBJ2-3|TRBV12-5
TGTGCTAGTGGTCCAGGACAGGGTAGACTCGATACGCAGTATTTT
CASGPGQGRLDTQYF
>.|.|TRBJ1-2|TRBV12-3/TRBV12-4
TGTGCCAGCAGTTTGCCCGGCTATGGCTACACCTTC
CASSLPGYGYTF
>.|.|TRBJ1-1|TRBV19
TGTGCCAGTAGCAAGAGGACAGAGAACACTGAAGCTTTCTTT
CASSKRTENTEAFF
>.|TRBD2|TRBJ2-1|TRBV29-1
TGCAGCGTAAGGAGCGGGAGTAATGAGCAGTTCTTC
CSVRSGSNEQFF
>.|TRBD1|TRBJ1-1|TRBV10-2
TGCGCCAGCAGTGCTACAGGGGGTAGGGGGACTGAAGCTTTCTTT
CASSATGGRGTEAFF
>.|TRBD2|TRBJ2-1|TRBV7-2
TGTGCCAGCAGCTTAGCTATCACTTCCCGGGGGGGGAACAATGAGCAGTTCTTC
CASSLAITSRGGNNEQFF
>.|TRBD1|TRBJ1-2|TRBV2
TGTGCCAGCAGGGAGGACAGGGGAGTCTATGGCTACACCTTC
CASREDRGVYGYTF
>once|TRBD2|TRBJ2-7|TRBV6-5
TGTGCCAGCCGGGGGGTGGGCGCTCCCGTATACGAGCAGTACTTC
CASRGVGAPVYEQYF
>.|TRBD1|TRBJ1-2|TRBV13
TGTGCCAGCAGCCTGGGACAGGCCTTTTCGGGCTACACCTTC
CASSLGQAFSGYTF
>.|.|TRBJ1-6|TRBV28
TGTGCCAGCAGTTTCGGGAATTCACCCCTCCACTTT
CASSFGNSPLHF
>.|.|TRBJ1-5|TRBV30
TGTGCCTGGAGTGTACGGGGGGCTCGCAATCAGCCCCAGCATTTT
CAWSVRGARNQPQHF
>few|TRBD1|TRBJ1-2|TRBV19
TGTGCCAGTAGAACCTTTTACCCCGGCCCTGAGACAGGGATCAACTATGGCTACACCTTC
CASRTFYPGPETGINYGYTF
>.|TRBD1|TRBJ2-7|TRBV4-2
TGTGCCAGCAGCCCAGGGACAGTTTCGAGGGAGCAGTACTTC
CASSPGTVSREQYF
>.|.|TRBJ2-3|TRBV3-1/TRBV3-2
TGTGCCAGCAGCCAATTATATACGCAGTATTTT
CASSQLYTQYF
>.|.|TRBJ1-1|TRBV19
TGTGCCAGTAGTCTTAAAAGGGGGGGCACTGAAGCTTTCTTT
CASSLKRGGTEAFF
>.|.|TRBJ2-1|TRBV21-1
TGTGCCAGCAGCCGTGACAGGGTAAGGTCCTACAATGAGCAGTTCTTC
CASSRDRVRSYNEQFF
>.|TRBD2|TRBJ2-3|TRBV3-1/TRBV3-2
TGTGCCAGCAGCCAAACAATGAGCGGGGGAGGGGCAACAGATACGCAGTATTTT
CASSQTMSGGGATDTQYF
>.|TRBD2|TRBJ2-3|TRBV18
TGTGCCAGCTCACCAATTAGCGGGGGCTCAGATACGCAGTATTTT
CASSPISGGSDTQYF
>.|.|TRBJ1-1|TRBV4-1
TGCGCCAGCAGCCGCACACAGTCCCGGCGTGAAGCTTTCTTT
CASSRTQSRREAFF